This T cell receptor beta chain emerged from a study of regulatory T cells in long-lasting Graves disease. General study points: Accuracy was perhaps lowered by the small sample size. TCR diversity was lower in persistent Graves' patients than in newly diagnosed ones.

After removal of 0 bases from V and 6 bases from J, the junction contained 4 bases not matched to a gene. Germline lookup yields CDR1 SGHAT and CDR2 FQNNGV. The length of the CDR3 is 14 residues. Specified time point: persistent/refractory GD, antithyroid drugs over 5 years with positive TRAb. Scientists built the TCR library using RNA that was extracted from PBMCs. Graves' disease was diagnosed by American Thyroid Association guidelines. Sequencing libraries for TCR beta were prepared with iRepertoire HTBI primers and Arm-PCR of CDR3 regions. TCRdb fed the multiplex PCR reads into MiXCR, producing one record per CDR3 protein. This sample has under 500,000 distinct CDR3 sequences, with around 20% found just once. This clonotype was seen many times. The antigen remains unidentified.

The chain has TRBV11-2 and TRBJ2-7; TRBD2 aligns across 8 bases. The TCR sequence derives from a female donor with Graves disease. This specimen consisted of peripheral blood mononuclear cells (PBMCs), obtained when the disease was refractory, from a patient treated with antithyroid drugs. For the CDR3, the DNA is TGTGCCAGCAGCTTAGAGCTCGGGGGGGCCGAGCAGTACTTC. It encodes CASSLELGGAEQYF.